The source of this T cell receptor beta chain is a study of blood T cell repertoires in COVID-19. Study-wide background: Acute and convalescent COVID-19 specimens originated in the United States, Italy and Spain. The cDNA or gDNA used as material had been derived from T cells, B-cell-depleted T cells, or PBMCs.

Remarks on this clone: Other nucleotide sequences in the sample specify the same CDR3.

Repertoires were generated with immunoSEQ multiplex PCR, while TCRdb's copy carries only in-frame clones and drops some. The sample contains 200,000 or so clones, approximately 90% of which appear only once. In terms of age and location, participants ranged from about 18 to 95 years and lived in under 30 US areas. Germline values: CDR1 SGHTA, CDR2 FQGTGA. This CDR3 comprises 12 residues. Trimming stripped 2 bases from V and 7 bases from J, with 8 bases between. The sequenced sample was PBMCs or T cells enriched from blood (not recorded which). This clonotype was obtained from a woman aged 18 to 35 in a cohort exposed to, infected with or recovered from COVID-19 (not recorded which). The V and J genes are TRBV7-3 and TRBJ1-1; D is possibly TRBD1 (5 bases). CDR3 nucleotide sequence: TGTGCCAGCAGCTTAGGGAGGGGTGAAGCTTTCTTT. Translated, it gives CASSLGRGEAFF.